This T cell receptor (beta chain) stems from a study of OX40 agonist ivuxolimab in advanced cancers. Study-wide results and caveats: Partial responders receiving 0.1-3.0 mg/kg showed among the lowest clonal expansion.

Germline V gene data show CDR1 as SGHRS and CDR2 as YFSETQ. The CDR3 runs to 15 residues. The V end lost 0 bases, the J end lost 0 bases, and 9 bases lay between the germline ends. The data were produced by immunoSEQ multiplex PCR, yet TCRdb's version contains in-frame clones alone and is incomplete. The table has some 60,000 clones, around 83% seen once. Turning to this clone: What it binds is unknown.

The gene calls are TRBV5-1 and TRBJ1-1, with D perhaps TRBD1 (5 bases). The source was CD4+ or CD8+ T cells sorted from blood, collected in a trial of the OX40 agonist ivuxolimab. The clonotype comes from an adult with an advanced solid tumor such as melanoma, head and neck, liver or kidney cancer. The CDR3 spells CASSLGDLLNTEAFF. In DNA, the CDR3 is TGCGCCAGCAGCTTGGGGGACCTTTTGAACACTGAAGCTTTCTTT.